The 16 T cell receptor beta chains in this list originate from one sample, sequenced in a study of Graves' ophthalmopathy and Graves' hyperthyroidism. RNA transcripts yielded amplified TCR beta CDR3 regions. First-round RT-PCR relied on HTBI primers, and a second-round multiplex PCR came next. Via MiXCR, TCRdb re-called the multiplex PCR reads, giving one row per CDR3 protein. Among over a million distinct CDR3 sequences listed, about 40% were seen once. The sample taken for sequencing was peripheral blood or thyroid tissue (not recorded which). The receptors derive from an adult man with Graves' hyperthyroidism.

The V gene is TRBV29-1, the J gene TRBJ2-2, with D unclear. The CDR3 spans 13 residues. V was trimmed by 4 bases and J by 4 bases, leaving 10 bases between them. CDR1 and CDR2 (germline): SQVTM, ANQGSEA. The CDR3 DNA reads as TGCAGCGTTGGAGTAGGCCTCACCGGGGAGCTGTTTTTT. This sequence encodes CSVGVGLTGELFF.

V gene TRBV10-3 combines with J gene TRBJ1-2; 12 bases align to TRBD1. Per the germline V gene, CDR1 is ENHRY and CDR2 is SYGVKD. V lost 3 bases, J lost 3 bases, and 8 bases stayed unmatched. The CDR3 is made up of 17 amino acids. The CDR3 nucleotides are TGTGCCATCAGTGAAACAGGGACAGGGGGCTTGGACTATGGCTACACCTTC. Amino acids: CAISETGTGGLDYGYTF.

This clonotype is a singleton in its sample. The rearrangement uses TRBV12-3 or TRBV12-4 and TRBJ1-5; 10 nucleotides agree with TRBD1. The V segment lost 5 bases and the J segment 10 bases; nucleotides outside the gene matches: 5. CDR3 size: 13 residues. The CDR3 DNA reads TGTGCCAGCAGTCCGGGACAGGGGAAACCCCAGCATTTT. Protein: CASSPGQGKPQHF.

The chain couples TRBV7-2 to TRBJ1-5; 10 nucleotides line up with TRBD1. Looked up from germline, CDR1 is SGHTA and CDR2 is FQGNSA. V dropped 6 bases and J dropped 5; count of bases not matched to a gene: 7. The CDR3 has 15 residues. DNA for the CDR3: TGTGCCAGCAGTTTCGGGACAGGGGTGTATCAGCCCCAGCATTTT. This sequence encodes CASSFGTGVYQPQHF.

The gene calls are TRBV7-9 and TRBJ1-2; D might be TRBD1 (5 bases). V lost 1 base and J lost 7, with 10 bases in between. The CDR3 contains 13 residues. Germline CDR1 is SEHNR and CDR2 is FQNEAQ (reference sequence). CDR3 region: CASSLDVDSGYTF. CDR3 coding DNA: TGTGCCAGCAGCTTAGACGTAGACAGTGGCTACACCTTC. The variable domain in full, with the rest retrieved from reference TRBV7-9 and TRBJ1-2, is DTGVSQNPRHKITKRGQNVTFRCDPISEHNRLYWYRQTLGQGPEFLTYFQNEAQLEKSRLLSDRFSAERPKGSFSTLEIQRTEQGDSAMYLCASSLDVDSGYTFGSGTRLTVV.

The sample holds many counts of this clonotype. This chain links TRBV15 with TRBJ2-7; D gene unclear. The V end was cut by 4 bases, the J end by 4 bases, with 20 bases between. The CDR3 covers 16 residues. Germline V gene sequence: CDR1 LNHNV, CDR2 YYDKDF (reference sequence). CDR3 bases: TGTGCCACCAGCAACCCTAAGACGCAATCAATATACGAGCAGTACTTC. Residues: CATSNPKTQSIYEQYF.

This clonotype was counted once. CDR3 loop: CSARGEPPVPGYEQYF. The CDR3 DNA is TGCAGTGCTAGAGGTGAACCGCCGGTCCCCGGCTACGAGCAGTACTTC. The rearrangement joins TRBV20-1 to TRBJ2-7, with D hard to call. The CDR3 has 16 residues. Germline V lookup: CDR1 DFQATT, CDR2 SNEGSKA (reference sequence). V was shortened by 1 base and J by 3 bases, with 19 bases between the two germline ends.

The sample holds a few counts of this clonotype. The chain couples TRBV5-6 to TRBJ1-5; D unresolved. The CDR3 is made up of 15 amino acids. CDR1 SGHDT and CDR2 YYEEEE come from the germline V gene. V was trimmed by 0 bases and J by 5 bases, leaving 12 bases between them. The CDR3 region is CASSLVSATDQPQHF. CDR3 nucleotides: TGTGCCAGCAGCTTGGTATCCGCTACCGATCAGCCCCAGCATTTT. The variable domain in full, with the rest retrieved from reference TRBV5-6 and TRBJ1-5, is DAGVTQSPTHLIKTRGQQVTLRCSPKSGHDTVSWYQQALGQGPQFIFQYYEEEERQRGNFPDRFSGHQFPNYSSELNVNALLLGDSALYLCASSLVSATDQPQHFGDGTRLSIL.

This clonotype was detected only a few times. The chain combines TRBV7-9 with TRBJ1-4, with D possibly matching TRBD1 (6 bases). Germline loops: CDR1 SEHNR, CDR2 FQNEAQ (reference sequence). This CDR3 contains 17 residues. V gave up 1 base and J gave up 1 base, with 13 bases separating them. The CDR3 DNA reads as TGTGCCAGCAGCTTAGGGTACAGGGATGGAACTAATGAAAAACTGTTTTTT. Its protein product is CASSLGYRDGTNEKLFF.

This clonotype was recorded at least ten times. J is TRBJ2-5 and V is TRBV9; D is unclear. Looked up from germline, CDR1 is SGDLS and CDR2 is YYNGEE. CDR3 length: 11 residues. V lost 0 bases, J lost 5 bases, and 2 bases lay in between. The CDR3 bases are TGTGCCAGCAGCGTAGATGAGACCCAGTACTTC. This gives the protein CASSVDETQYF.

This clonotype was found a few times. V gene TRBV11-2 combines with J gene TRBJ2-7; 14 nucleotides align to TRBD2. Germline loops: CDR1 SGHAT, CDR2 FQNNGV. Trimming at V came to 5 bases and at J to 6 bases, leaving 6 bases not matched to a gene. The CDR3 length is 15 residues. CDR3 sequence: CASSPRGLAGAEQYF. The CDR3, as DNA: TGTGCCAGCAGCCCAAGGGGACTAGCGGGAGCCGAGCAGTACTTC.

Points on this clonotype: A read error may explain this, as a much larger clone is one base away. J is TRBJ1-1 and V is TRBV9; D might be TRBD1 (6 bases). The V end lost 3 bases, the J end lost 1 base, and 13 bases lay between the germline ends. Germline CDR1 is SGDLS and CDR2 is YYNGEE. There are 15 residues in the CDR3. The CDR3 DNA reads TGTGCCAGCAGCGGGACCGGACAGCCGAACACTGAAGCTTTCTTT. It specifies CASSGTGQPNTEAFF. Full variable domain (remainder filled in from reference TRBV9 and TRBJ1-1): DSGVTQTPKHLITATGQRVTLRCSPRSGDLSVYWYQQSLDQGLQFLIQYYNGEERAKGNILERFSAQQFPDLHSELNLSSLELGDSALYFCASSGTGQPNTEAFFGQGTRLTVV.

This clonotype was recorded at least ten times. This chain uses TRBV25-1 with TRBJ1-2; 8 nucleotides agree with TRBD1. This CDR3 has 15 residues. Germline values: CDR1 MGHDK, CDR2 SYGVNS. The junction had 5 bases not matched to a gene; V was cut back by 1 base and J by 4 bases. As DNA, the CDR3 is TGTGCCAGCAGTGAATTGGCAGGGGGCGGCTATGGCTACACCTTC. Its translation: CASSELAGGGYGYTF.

This clonotype was found many times. This rearrangement joins TRBV19 to TRBJ1-2, with D perhaps matching TRBD1 (6 bases). Germline V lookup: CDR1 LNHDA, CDR2 SQIVND (reference sequence). The CDR3 sequence is 13 residues long. Trimming took 5 bases from V and 3 from J, leaving 10 bases between them. The DNA for the CDR3 is TGTGCCAGTAGTGGACAGCTTTACTATGGCTACACCTTC. Translated: CASSGQLYYGYTF.

The CDR3 reads CASSPSGGIPDEQYF. The CDR3 DNA follows: TGTGCCAGCAGCCCCTCGGGGGGAATACCCGACGAGCAGTACTTC. The chain links TRBV6-5 to TRBJ2-7, with TRBD2 matching 7 bases. V lost 6 bases to trimming and J lost 5 bases; unmatched junction nucleotides: 13. Germline assignment: CDR1 MNHEY and CDR2 SVGAGI. The CDR3 is 15 residues long.

A single count supports this clonotype. This may come from a read error, since a much larger clone is one base off. The chain has TRBV10-3 and TRBJ1-1, with D unresolved. With 10 bases removed from V and 2 bases from J, the gap between germline ends came to 17 bases. The length of the CDR3 is 14 residues. The germline gives CDR1 ENHRY, CDR2 SYGVKD. The CDR3 sequence: CASNKDGLNTEAFF. DNA for the CDR3: TGTGCCAGCAATAAGGACGGGCTTAACACTGAAGCTTTCTTT.